Each of the 26 T cell receptor beta chains below was sequenced from the same sample in a study of metastatic and nonmetastatic thyroid tumors (dated by TCRdb to about 2020). To prepare the library, PCR was applied. Data came from an Illumina HiSeq 4000. TCRdb passed the public sequencing reads through fastp at Q25 and MiXCR, retaining productive beta sequences. The sample records roughly 21,000 clones, approximately 30% of which are singletons. The ten most abundant clones make up approximately 20% of the sample. No patient had received any treatment before thyroid surgery. The sequenced sample was blood. Receptor source: a female donor with papillary thyroid cancer or a benign thyroid nodule (not recorded which). Some clones in this sample may be carry-over from other donors' samples.

This clone rates as medium-sized (0.01 to 0.1%). V gene TRBV20-1 combines with J gene TRBJ2-7, with D unclear. The V gene lost 5 bases and the J gene lost 3 bases, with 11 bases spanning the gap. Germline V gene sequence: CDR1 DFQATT, CDR2 SNEGSKA (reference sequence). This CDR3 contains 12 residues. CDR3 sequence (DNA): TGCAGTGCTTCCGGACCCGGCTACGAGCAGTACTTC. It yields the protein CSASGPGYEQYF.

The chain joins TRBV24-1 to TRBJ2-7, with D unclear. V was cut by 4 bases and J by 6 bases, with 18 bases left in between. Per germline, CDR1 KGHDR and CDR2 SFDVKD. CDR3 length: 15 residues. CDR3 in DNA: TGTGCCACCAGTGACTCGCAGAGCCCGTCCGGCGAGCAGTACTTC. Translation: CATSDSQSPSGEQYF.

This clone was seen many times. The chain joins TRBV4-3 to TRBJ2-5, with 7 bases identical to TRBD1. The CDR3 extends over 15 amino acids. The germline gives CDR1 LGHNA, CDR2 YSLEER. J gave up 3 bases and V 2 bases, and 6 bases lay outside the gene matches. CDR3 sequence reads: CASSQFSTGEETQYF. The CDR3 region has the DNA TGCGCCAGCAGCCAATTCAGTACAGGGGAAGAGACCCAGTACTTC.

This clone was observed a handful of times. V usage is TRBV6-1 and J usage is TRBJ2-7; 12 nucleotides agree with TRBD2. V gave up 5 bases and J gave up 6 bases; unmatched junction bases: 8. The CDR3 has 15 amino acids. Germline CDR1 and CDR2: MNHNS and SASEGT. In nucleotides, the CDR3 is TGTGCCAGCAGTCCCATGACTAGCGGGAGTTTCGAGCAGTACTTC. Translating it yields CASSPMTSGSFEQYF.

This clone has only one observation. The chain couples TRBV7-2 to TRBJ1-5; 8 bases agree with TRBD1. Germline V gene lookup returns CDR1 SGHTA and CDR2 FQGNSA. The CDR3 sequence is 12 residues long. The chain's CDR3 is CDRGRGDQPQHF. DNA for the CDR3: TGTGACAGGGGGAGAGGGGATCAGCCCCAGCATTTT.

The table lists this clone with many counts. This rearrangement joins TRBV28 to TRBJ1-6, with D perhaps matching TRBD1 (5 bases). The germline V gene has CDR1 MDHEN and CDR2 SYDVKM. CDR3 length: 15 residues. Trimming removed 5 bases at V and 5 bases at J, with 13 bases between. In nucleotides, the CDR3 is TGTGCCAGCAGTCTGCAGGGAGGTAATAATTCACCCCTCCACTTT. Translated: CASSLQGGNNSPLHF.

This clone showed up just a few times. CDR3 residues: CASSGDRRYEQYF. The CDR3 bases are TGTGCCAGCAGTGGGGACAGGAGGTACGAGCAGTACTTC. The V and J genes are TRBV27 and TRBJ2-7; 8 bases match TRBD1. With V trimmed by 5 bases and J by 4 bases, 4 bases remained unmatched. The germline V gene encodes CDR1 MNHEY and CDR2 SMNVEV (reference sequence). The CDR3 covers 13 residues.

This clone was picked up a small number of times. One end of the junction varies from germline; a read error may be responsible. V gene TRBV6-1 combines with J gene TRBJ2-7, with TRBD2 identical over 10 bases. The germline gives CDR1 MNHNS, CDR2 SASEGT. This CDR3 is built from 15 residues. CDR3 protein: CAISEGWGTSVEQYF. The CDR3 DNA follows: TGTGCCATCAGTGAAGGGTGGGGGACTAGCGTAGAGCAGTACTTC.

The rearrangement uses TRBV5-1 and TRBJ2-5; no reliable D call. V dropped 2 bases and J dropped 1 base, with 9 bases sitting between them. Germline CDR1 and CDR2: SGHRS and YFSETQ. This CDR3 region has 14 residues. CDR3 sequence reads: CASSFNYLQETQYF. CDR3 DNA sequence: TGCGCCAGCAGCTTTAACTATCTCCAAGAGACCCAGTACTTC.

This clone was seen repeatedly, ten times or more. CDR3 in amino acids: CASSQEVSGGPTIEAQYF. The CDR3 DNA follows: TGCGCCAGCAGCCAAGAGGTTAGCGGGGGGCCCACTATTGAGGCCCAGTACTTC. The V gene is TRBV4-1, the J gene TRBJ2-5, with TRBD2 identical over 10 bases. The CDR3 extends over 18 amino acids. Trimming took 0 bases from V and 9 from J; bases not matched to a gene: 16. Germline-derived CDR1 and CDR2 are MGHRA and YSYEKL.

In its sample, this clone was seen a few times. The V and J genes are TRBV9 and TRBJ2-1, with TRBD2 as a possible D gene (6 bases). CDR3 length: 14 amino acids. The V gene's germline CDR1 is SGDLS and CDR2 YYNGEE. V was shortened by 0 bases and J by 8 bases, with 12 bases between the two germline ends. Written as DNA, the CDR3 is TGTGCCAGCAGCGTAGATGGGGGGTGGGATGAGCAGTTCTTC. This gives the protein CASSVDGGWDEQFF.

The table lists this clone with many counts. An end of the junction differs from the germline gene, which may be a read error. This CDR3 is also generated by other DNA sequences in the sample. V usage is TRBV4-1 and J usage is TRBJ1-4; 12 nucleotides agree with TRBD1. The CDR3 is made up of 18 amino acids. Per germline, CDR1 MGHRA and CDR2 YSYEKL. The CDR3 loop reads CASSRTGTGGTTNEKLFF. CDR3 nucleotide sequence: TGCGCCAGCAGCCGAACCGGGACAGGGGGCACTACTAATGAGAAACTGTTTTTT.

This clone was seen once. The conserved final phenylalanine or tryptophan is absent from the CDR3, which likely points to a read error. The rearrangement links TRBV12-3 or TRBV12-4 to TRBJ2-7; D is unclear. CDR3 length: 13 amino acids. The V and J ends lost 6 bases and 5 bases respectively, with 14 bases between them. The CDR3 bases are TGTGCCAGCAGGGTGACATGGTACCACGAGCAGTACTTA. Its translation is CASRVTWYHEQYL.

This clone was seen a few times. The chain has TRBV6-5 and TRBJ1-2; 8 bases agree with TRBD1. The CDR3 consists of 15 residues. Per germline, CDR1 MNHEY and CDR2 SVGAGI. V was pared by 0 bases and J by 7 bases, with 7 bases of the junction left unmatched. CDR3 sequence reads: CASSYSPGGAGGYTF. The CDR3 region has the DNA TGTGCCAGCAGTTACTCTCCAGGGGGCGCGGGTGGCTACACCTTC.

Many counts were recorded for this clone. The rearrangement links TRBV20-1 to TRBJ2-2; D is ambiguous. V gave up 1 base and J gave up 4 bases, with 7 bases separating them. Germline values: CDR1 DFQATT, CDR2 SNEGSKA (reference sequence). The CDR3 has 13 residues. The chain's CDR3 is CSARVLGTGELFF. The CDR3 DNA sequence: TGCAGTGCTAGAGTTCTTGGCACCGGGGAGCTGTTTTTT.

This clone was counted a single time. The CDR3 reads CASSVSTGHGYTF. The CDR3 DNA follows: TGTGCCAGCAGCGTATCGACAGGGCATGGCTACACCTTC. The gene calls are TRBV9 and TRBJ1-2, with 7 bases matching TRBD1. Germline-derived CDR1 and CDR2 are SGDLS and YYNGEE. J gave up 6 bases and V 1 base, and 3 bases lay outside the gene matches. This CDR3 spans 13 amino acids.

This clone was seen repeatedly, ten times or more. This chain uses TRBV20-1 with TRBJ2-7, with a weak D call TRBD2 (6 bases). Germline CDR1 and CDR2: DFQATT and SNEGSKA (reference sequence). The CDR3 is 14 amino acids. The V and J ends lost 3 bases and 1 base respectively, with 13 bases between them. DNA of the CDR3: TGCAGTGCTAGGGGAGGTCTAGCGTCCTACGAGCAGTACTTC. As protein: CSARGGLASYEQYF.

On this clone itself: The identical CDR3 is also encoded by other nucleotide sequences in the sample. This chain connects TRBV7-2 to TRBJ2-1; the D call may be TRBD1 or TRBD2 (5 bases each). This CDR3 is 17 amino acids long. Germline V lookup: CDR1 SGHTA, CDR2 FQGNSA. The V end lost 3 bases, the J end lost 1 base, and 16 bases lay between the germline ends. The CDR3 DNA is TGTGCCAGCAGCTTTCCTGAGCGTGGGGGATCCTACAATGAGCAGTTCTTC. Encoded protein: CASSFPERGGSYNEQFF.

J is TRBJ1-2 and V is TRBV2, with unresolved D. CDR1 and CDR2 from the germline V gene are SNHLY and FYNNEI. Trimming removed 2 bases from V and 5 bases from J, with 21 bases in between. The length of the CDR3 is 17 residues. The CDR3 DNA sequence: TGTGCCAGCAGTGAAAGTGGCAGGTTAGGGTCCTTTTATGGCTACACCTTC. Its protein is CASSESGRLGSFYGYTF.

This clone came up many times. The chain employs TRBV28 and TRBJ1-3; maybe TRBD1 (5 bases). This CDR3 is 15 amino acids long. Germline-derived CDR1 and CDR2 are MDHEN and SYDVKM. V was cut by 5 bases and J by 3 bases, with 14 bases left in between. CDR3 DNA sequence: TGTGCCAGCAGTGCTCTCGGGACGATTGGAAACACCATATATTTT. It specifies CASSALGTIGNTIYF.

This clone was seen ten or more times. V and J are TRBV6-1 and TRBJ2-7; TRBD1 matches 7 bases. The CDR3 is 14 amino acids. V lost 6 bases to trimming and J lost 4 bases; unmatched junction nucleotides: 9. The germline CDR1 and CDR2 sequences are MNHNS and SASEGT. The CDR3 nucleotides are TGTGCCAGCAGAGGGGGACAGTTAAAATACGAGCAGTACTTC. Translating gives CASRGGQLKYEQYF.

This clone is medium-sized. The chain uses TRBV19 and TRBJ2-2; D might be TRBD1 or TRBD2, each matching 7 bases. Trimming removed 6 bases at V and 3 bases at J, with 17 bases between. The CDR3 totals 16 residues. Germline assignment: CDR1 LNHDA and CDR2 SQIVND (reference sequence). This CDR3 reads CASSTRQGGDTGELFF. The CDR3 region has the DNA TGTGCCAGTAGCACCAGACAGGGAGGGGACACCGGGGAGCTGTTTTTT.

The chain is built from TRBV25-1 and TRBJ2-7; D may correspond to TRBD1 or TRBD2 (6 bases each). Germline V gene data show CDR1 as MGHDK and CDR2 as SYGVNS. V shed 3 bases and J shed 2 bases, with 14 bases lying between them. This CDR3 spans 15 amino acids. The DNA for the CDR3 is TGTGCCAGCAGTGATTACCGGGGGCCACCCTACGAGCAGTACTTC. Translating it yields CASSDYRGPPYEQYF.

The gene calls are TRBV7-9 and TRBJ1-4, with 9 bases that match TRBD1. The CDR3 totals 16 residues. The V and J ends lost 2 bases and 8 bases, in that order; junction bases with no gene match: 9. Per the germline V gene, CDR1 is SEHNR and CDR2 is FQNEAQ (reference sequence). The CDR3 reads CASSLQRGQGDEKLFF. The CDR3 DNA sequence: TGTGCCAGCAGCTTACAGAGGGGACAGGGTGACGAAAAACTGTTTTTT.

The V gene is TRBV15, the J gene TRBJ2-2; 8 positions match TRBD2. The CDR3 runs 17 residues. Germline CDR1 is LNHNV and CDR2 is YYDKDF (reference sequence). V was pared by 2 bases and J by 4 bases, with 9 bases of the junction left unmatched. This chain's CDR3 is CATSRTLSGRGTGELFF. Written as DNA, the CDR3 is TGTGCCACCAGCAGAACCCTAAGCGGGAGAGGCACCGGGGAGCTGTTTTTT.

This sequence joins TRBV6-1 and TRBJ1-3; D not resolved. Between the trimmed V and J ends, which lost 5 bases and 4 bases, there was a span of 9 bases. Per the germline V gene, CDR1 is MNHNS and CDR2 is SASEGT. CDR3 length equals 13 residues. CDR3 sequence reads: CASSFGWGNTIYF. The CDR3, as DNA: TGTGCCAGCAGTTTTGGTTGGGGAAACACCATATATTTT.